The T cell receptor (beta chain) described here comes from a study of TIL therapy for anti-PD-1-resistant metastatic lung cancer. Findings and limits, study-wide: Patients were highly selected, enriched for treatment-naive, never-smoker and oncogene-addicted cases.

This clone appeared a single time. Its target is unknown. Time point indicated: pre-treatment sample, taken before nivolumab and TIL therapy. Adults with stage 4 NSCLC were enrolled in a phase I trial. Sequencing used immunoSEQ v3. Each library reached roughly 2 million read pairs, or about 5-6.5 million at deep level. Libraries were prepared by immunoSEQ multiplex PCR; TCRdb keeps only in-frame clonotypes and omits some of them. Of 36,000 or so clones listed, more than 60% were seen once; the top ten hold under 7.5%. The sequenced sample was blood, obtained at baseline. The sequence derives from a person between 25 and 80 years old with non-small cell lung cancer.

The CDR3 DNA is TGTGCCAGCAGCGTAGGAAGGCGGGACAGGGTCCACAATGAGCAGTTCTTC. This encodes CASSVGRRDRVHNEQFF. The chain couples TRBV9 to TRBJ2-1; 9 bases agree with TRBD1. Germline CDR1 reads SGDLS; CDR2 reads YYNGEE. Losses at the gene ends were 0 bases for V and 5 bases for J; bases not matched to a gene: 9. The CDR3 covers 17 residues.